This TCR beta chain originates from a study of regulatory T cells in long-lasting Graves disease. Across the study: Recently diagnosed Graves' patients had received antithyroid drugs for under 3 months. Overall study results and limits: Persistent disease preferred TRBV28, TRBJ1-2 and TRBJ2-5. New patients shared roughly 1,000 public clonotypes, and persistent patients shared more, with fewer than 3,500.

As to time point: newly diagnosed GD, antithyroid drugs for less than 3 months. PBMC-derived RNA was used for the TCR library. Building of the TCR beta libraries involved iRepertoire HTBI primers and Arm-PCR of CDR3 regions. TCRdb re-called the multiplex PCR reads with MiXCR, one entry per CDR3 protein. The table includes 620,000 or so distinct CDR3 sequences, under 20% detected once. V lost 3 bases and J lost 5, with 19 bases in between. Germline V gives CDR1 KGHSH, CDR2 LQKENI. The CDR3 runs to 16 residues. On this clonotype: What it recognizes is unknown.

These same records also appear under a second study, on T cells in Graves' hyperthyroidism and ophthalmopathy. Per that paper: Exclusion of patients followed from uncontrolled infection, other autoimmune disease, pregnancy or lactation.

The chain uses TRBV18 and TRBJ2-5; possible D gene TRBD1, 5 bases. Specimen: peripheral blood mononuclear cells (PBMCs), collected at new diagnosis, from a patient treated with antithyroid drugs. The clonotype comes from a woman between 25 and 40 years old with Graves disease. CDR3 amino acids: CASSPLQGPGKETQYF. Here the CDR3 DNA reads TGTGCCAGCTCACCCCTCCAAGGCCCAGGGAAGGAGACCCAGTACTTC.